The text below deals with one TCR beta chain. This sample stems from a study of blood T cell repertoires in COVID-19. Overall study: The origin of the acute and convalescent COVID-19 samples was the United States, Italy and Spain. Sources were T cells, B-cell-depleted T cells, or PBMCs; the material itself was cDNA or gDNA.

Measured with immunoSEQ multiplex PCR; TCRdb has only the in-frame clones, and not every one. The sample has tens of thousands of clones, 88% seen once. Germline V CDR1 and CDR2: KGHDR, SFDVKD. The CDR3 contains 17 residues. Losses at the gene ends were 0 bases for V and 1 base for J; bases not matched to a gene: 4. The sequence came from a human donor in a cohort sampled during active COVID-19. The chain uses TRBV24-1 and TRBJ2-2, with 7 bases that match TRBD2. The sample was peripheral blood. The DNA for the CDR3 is TGTGCCACCAGTGATTTGGGAAGCGGGGTGAACACCGGGGAGCTGTTTTTT. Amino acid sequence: CATSDLGSGVNTGELFF.